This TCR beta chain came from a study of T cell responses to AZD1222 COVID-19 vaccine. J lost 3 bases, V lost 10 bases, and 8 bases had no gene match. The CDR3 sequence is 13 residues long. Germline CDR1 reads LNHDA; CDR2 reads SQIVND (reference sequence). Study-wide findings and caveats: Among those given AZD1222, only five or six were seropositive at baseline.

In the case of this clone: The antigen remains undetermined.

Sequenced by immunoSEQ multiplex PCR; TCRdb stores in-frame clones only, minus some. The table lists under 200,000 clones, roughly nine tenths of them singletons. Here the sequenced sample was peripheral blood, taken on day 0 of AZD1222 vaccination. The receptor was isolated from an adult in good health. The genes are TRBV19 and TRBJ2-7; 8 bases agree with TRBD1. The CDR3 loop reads CATFPGTGYEQYF. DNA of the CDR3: TGTGCCACCTTTCCCGGGACAGGCTACGAGCAGTACTTC.